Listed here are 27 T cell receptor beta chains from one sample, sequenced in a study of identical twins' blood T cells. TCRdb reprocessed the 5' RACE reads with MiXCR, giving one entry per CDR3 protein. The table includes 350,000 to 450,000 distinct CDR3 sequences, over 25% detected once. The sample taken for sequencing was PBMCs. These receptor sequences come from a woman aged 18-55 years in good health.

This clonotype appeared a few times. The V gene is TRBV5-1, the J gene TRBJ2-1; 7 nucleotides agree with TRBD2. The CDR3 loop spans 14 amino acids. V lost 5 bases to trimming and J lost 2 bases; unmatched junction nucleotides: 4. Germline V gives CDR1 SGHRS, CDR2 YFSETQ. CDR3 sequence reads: CASRQLAAYNEQFF. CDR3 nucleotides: TGCGCCAGCAGACAGCTAGCGGCCTACAATGAGCAGTTCTTC.

The CDR3 reads CASSAPGATDTQYF. The CDR3 DNA follows: TGTGCCAGCAGCGCCCCGGGGGCGACAGATACGCAGTATTTT. The chain recombines TRBV3-1 with TRBJ2-3, with D possibly being TRBD1 or TRBD2 (6 bases each). Trimming removed 5 bases at V and 3 bases at J, with 12 bases between. The CDR3 runs 14 residues. Germline assignment: CDR1 LGHDT and CDR2 YNNKEL (reference sequence).

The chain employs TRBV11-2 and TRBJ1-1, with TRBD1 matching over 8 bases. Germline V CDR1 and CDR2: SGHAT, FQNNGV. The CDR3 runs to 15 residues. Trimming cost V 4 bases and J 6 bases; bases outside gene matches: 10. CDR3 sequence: CASSSPTGERAEAFF. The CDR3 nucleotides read TGTGCCAGCAGCTCTCCGACAGGGGAAAGGGCTGAAGCTTTCTTT.

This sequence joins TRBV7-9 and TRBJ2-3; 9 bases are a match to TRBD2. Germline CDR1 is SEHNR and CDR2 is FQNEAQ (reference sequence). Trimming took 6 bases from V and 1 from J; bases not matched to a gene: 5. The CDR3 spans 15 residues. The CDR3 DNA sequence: TGTGCCAGCAGATTGATAGCGGGAGGCACAGATACGCAGTATTTT. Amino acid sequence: CASRLIAGGTDTQYF.

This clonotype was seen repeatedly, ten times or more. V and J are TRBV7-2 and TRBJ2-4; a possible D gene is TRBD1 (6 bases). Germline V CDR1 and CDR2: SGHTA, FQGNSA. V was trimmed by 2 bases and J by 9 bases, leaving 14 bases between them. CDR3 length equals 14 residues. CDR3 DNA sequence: TGTGCCAGCAGCTTATACTCGGACAGTGTCATTCAGTACTTC. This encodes CASSLYSDSVIQYF.

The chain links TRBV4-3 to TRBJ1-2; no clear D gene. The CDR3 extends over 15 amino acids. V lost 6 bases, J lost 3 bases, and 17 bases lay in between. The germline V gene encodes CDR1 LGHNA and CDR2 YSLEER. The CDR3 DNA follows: TGCGCCAGCAGTCCCATAAAGGTTATAGACTATGGCTACACCTTC. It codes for CASSPIKVIDYGYTF.

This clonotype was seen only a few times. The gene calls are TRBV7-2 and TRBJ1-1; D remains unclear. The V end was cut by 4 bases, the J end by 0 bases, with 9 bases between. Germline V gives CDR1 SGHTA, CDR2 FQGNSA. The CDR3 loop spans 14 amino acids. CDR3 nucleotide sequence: TGTGCCAGCAGCTCAGGTTACTTGAACACTGAAGCTTTCTTT. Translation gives CASSSGYLNTEAFF.

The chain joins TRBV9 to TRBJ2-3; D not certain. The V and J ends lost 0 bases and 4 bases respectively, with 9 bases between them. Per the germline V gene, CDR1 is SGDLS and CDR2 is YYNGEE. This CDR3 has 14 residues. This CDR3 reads CASSVEDVADTQYF. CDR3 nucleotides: TGTGCCAGCAGCGTAGAGGATGTTGCAGATACGCAGTATTTT.

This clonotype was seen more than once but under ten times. The CDR3, as DNA: TGTGCCAGCAGCGCGAGGAAAGGGGGATTGGTCGCTGAAGCTTTCTTT. It specifies CASSARKGGLVAEAFF. The chain has TRBV21-1 and TRBJ1-1; TRBD1 is taken as the D call from the table, unchecked against the DNA. TRBV21-1 is termed a pseudogene. There are 16 residues in the CDR3.

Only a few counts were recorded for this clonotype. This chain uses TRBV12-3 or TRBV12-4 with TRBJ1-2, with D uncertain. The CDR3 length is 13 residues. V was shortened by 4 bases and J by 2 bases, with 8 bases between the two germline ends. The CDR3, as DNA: TGTGCCAGCAGTTCCCAGGACAACTATGGCTACACCTTC. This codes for CASSSQDNYGYTF.

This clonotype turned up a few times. CDR3 in DNA: TGTGCCAGCAGGCTTGCAACTAATGAAAAACTGTTTTTT. Protein product: CASRLATNEKLFF. The chain joins TRBV12-3 or TRBV12-4 to TRBJ1-4, with D unresolved. There are 13 residues in the CDR3. V lost 6 bases and J lost 0, with 5 bases in between.

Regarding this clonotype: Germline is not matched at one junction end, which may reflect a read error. The CDR3 DNA reads TGTACCAGCTCACCACCGGGACTAACACAATACTACGAGCAGTACTTC. This codes for CTSSPPGLTQYYEQYF. The rearrangement links TRBV18 to TRBJ2-7; 7 nucleotides line up with TRBD2. CDR1 and CDR2 (germline): KGHSH, LQKENI. There are 16 residues in the CDR3.

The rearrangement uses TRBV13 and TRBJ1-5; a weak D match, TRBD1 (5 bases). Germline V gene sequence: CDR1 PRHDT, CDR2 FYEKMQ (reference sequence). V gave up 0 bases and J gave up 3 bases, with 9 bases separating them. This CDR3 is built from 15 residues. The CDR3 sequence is CASSLGTQDNQPQHF. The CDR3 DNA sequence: TGTGCCAGCAGCTTAGGGACACAGGACAATCAGCCCCAGCATTTT.

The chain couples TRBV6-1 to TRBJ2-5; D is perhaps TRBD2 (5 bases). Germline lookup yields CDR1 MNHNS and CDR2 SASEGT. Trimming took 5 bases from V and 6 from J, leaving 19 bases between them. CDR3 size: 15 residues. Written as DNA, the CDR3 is TGTGCCAGCAGTCCATCCGGGGTAGGAGGAAAGACCCAGTACTTC. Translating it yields CASSPSGVGGKTQYF.

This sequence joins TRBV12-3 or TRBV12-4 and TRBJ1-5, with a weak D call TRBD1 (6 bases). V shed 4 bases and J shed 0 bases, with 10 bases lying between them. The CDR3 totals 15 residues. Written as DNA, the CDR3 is TGTGCCAGCAGTTGGGGGGCCGATAGCAATCAGCCCCAGCATTTT. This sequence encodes CASSWGADSNQPQHF.

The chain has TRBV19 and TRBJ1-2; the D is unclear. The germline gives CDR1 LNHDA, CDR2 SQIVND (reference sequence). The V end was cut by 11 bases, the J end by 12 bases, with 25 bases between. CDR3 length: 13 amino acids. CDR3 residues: CAVGEVGFDGHTF. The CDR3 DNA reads TGTGCCGTTGGGGAAGTCGGCTTTGACGGCCACACCTTC.

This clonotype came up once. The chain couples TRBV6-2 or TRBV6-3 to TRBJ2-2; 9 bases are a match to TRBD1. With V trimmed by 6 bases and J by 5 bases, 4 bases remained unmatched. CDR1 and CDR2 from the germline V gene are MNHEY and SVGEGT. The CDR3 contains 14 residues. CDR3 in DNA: TGTGCCAGCAGGAGGACAGGGGAAACCGGGGAGCTGTTTTTT. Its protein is CASRRTGETGELFF.

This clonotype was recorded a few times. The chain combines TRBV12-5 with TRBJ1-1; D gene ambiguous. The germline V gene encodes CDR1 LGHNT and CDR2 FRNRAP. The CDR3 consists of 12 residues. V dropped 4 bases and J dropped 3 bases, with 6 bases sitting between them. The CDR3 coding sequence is TGTGCTAGTGGTTCCCCCCACACTGAAGCTTTCTTT. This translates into CASGSPHTEAFF.

CDR3 in amino acids: CASFKDRGNTGELFF. For the CDR3, the DNA is TGTGCCAGTTTCAAAGACAGGGGAAACACCGGGGAGCTGTTTTTT. The rearrangement links TRBV19 to TRBJ2-2; 8 nucleotides match TRBD1. V was pared by 8 bases and J by 2 bases, with 7 bases of the junction left unmatched. Looked up from germline, CDR1 is LNHDA and CDR2 is SQIVND (reference sequence). This CDR3 spans 15 amino acids.

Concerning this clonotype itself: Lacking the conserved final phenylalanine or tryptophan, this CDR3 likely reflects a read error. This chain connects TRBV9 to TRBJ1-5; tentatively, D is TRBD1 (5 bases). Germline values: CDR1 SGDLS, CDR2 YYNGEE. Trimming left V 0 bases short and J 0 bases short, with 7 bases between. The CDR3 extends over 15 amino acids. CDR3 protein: CASSVGGNSNQPQHS. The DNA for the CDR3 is TGTGCCAGCAGCGTAGGGGGGAATAGCAATCAGCCCCAGCATTCT.

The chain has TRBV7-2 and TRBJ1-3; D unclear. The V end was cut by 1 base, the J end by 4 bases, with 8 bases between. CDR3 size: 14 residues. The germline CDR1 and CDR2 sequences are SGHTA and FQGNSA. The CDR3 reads CASSLDRRGNTIYF. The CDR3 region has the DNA TGTGCCAGCAGCTTAGATAGGAGGGGAAACACCATATATTTT.

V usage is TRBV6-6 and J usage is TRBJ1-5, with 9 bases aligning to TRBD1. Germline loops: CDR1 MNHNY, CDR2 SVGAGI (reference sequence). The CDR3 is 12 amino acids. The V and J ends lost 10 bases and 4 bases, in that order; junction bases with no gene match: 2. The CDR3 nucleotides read TGTGCCATCGGACAGGGGAATCAGCCCCAGCATTTT. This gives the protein CAIGQGNQPQHF.

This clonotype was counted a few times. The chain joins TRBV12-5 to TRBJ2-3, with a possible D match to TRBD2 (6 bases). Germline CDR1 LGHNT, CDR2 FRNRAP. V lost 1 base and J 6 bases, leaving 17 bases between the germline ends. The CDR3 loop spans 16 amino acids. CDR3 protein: CASGLGRSGYMDTQYF. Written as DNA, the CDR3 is TGTGCTAGTGGTTTGGGCCGCAGCGGGTACATGGATACGCAGTATTTT.

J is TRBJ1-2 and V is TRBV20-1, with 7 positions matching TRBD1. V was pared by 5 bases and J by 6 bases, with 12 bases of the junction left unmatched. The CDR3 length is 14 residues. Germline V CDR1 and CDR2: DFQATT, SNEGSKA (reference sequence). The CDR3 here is CSALAGGVDDGYTF. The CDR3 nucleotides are TGCAGTGCTCTAGCAGGGGGAGTTGACGATGGCTACACCTTC.

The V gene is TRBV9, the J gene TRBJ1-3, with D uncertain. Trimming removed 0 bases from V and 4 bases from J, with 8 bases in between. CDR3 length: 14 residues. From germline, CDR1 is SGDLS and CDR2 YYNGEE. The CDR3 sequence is CASSVARSGNTIYF. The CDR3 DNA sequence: TGTGCCAGCAGCGTAGCTAGATCGGGAAACACCATATATTTT. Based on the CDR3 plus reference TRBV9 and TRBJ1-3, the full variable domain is DSGVTQTPKHLITATGQRVTLRCSPRSGDLSVYWYQQSLDQGLQFLIQYYNGEERAKGNILERFSAQQFPDLHSELNLSSLELGDSALYFCASSVARSGNTIYFGEGSWLTVV.

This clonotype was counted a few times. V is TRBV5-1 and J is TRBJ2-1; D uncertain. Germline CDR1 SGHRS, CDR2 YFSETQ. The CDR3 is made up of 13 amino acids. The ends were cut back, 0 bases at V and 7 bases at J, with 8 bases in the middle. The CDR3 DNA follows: TGCGCCAGCAGCTTGGATCTTCCTAATGAGCAGTTCTTC. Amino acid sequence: CASSLDLPNEQFF.

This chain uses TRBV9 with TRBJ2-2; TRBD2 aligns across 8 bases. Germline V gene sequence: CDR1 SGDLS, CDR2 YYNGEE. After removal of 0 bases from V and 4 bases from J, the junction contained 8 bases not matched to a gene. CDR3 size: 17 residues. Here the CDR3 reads CASSVATSGGLTGELFF. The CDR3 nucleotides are TGTGCCAGCAGCGTAGCGACGAGCGGGGGCCTCACCGGGGAGCTGTTTTTT.